The text below deals with one TCR beta chain. This same CDR3 is encoded by further DNA sequences in the sample. How the authors handled the data: Amplification of reference gene primers was used by the study to estimate nucleated cell counts. The protocol was immunoSEQ multiplex PCR, while the TCRdb copy is restricted to in-frame clones and leaves out a portion. V and J calls plus clone size are reproduced from that table; the DNA served to infer D and trimming. The sample shows some 200,000 clones, 94% of them seen only once. The sample originates from a study of blood T cell repertoires in COVID-19. In the study overall: T cells, B-cell-depleted T cells, or PBMCs supplied cDNA or gDNA.

Seattle enrolled patients during active infection and tracked them longitudinally. Germline trimming cut 2 bases from V and 5 bases from J; bases unmatched to any gene: 4. This CDR3 comprises 14 residues. CDR1 and CDR2 from the germline V gene are MNHEY and SMNVEV (reference sequence). The genes are TRBV27 and TRBJ1-1, with 8 bases fitting TRBD1. This TCR was sampled from a young man with COVID-19, enrolled during active disease. Sample: peripheral blood. As DNA, the CDR3 is TGTGCCAGCAGTTTACAGGGGGCCGGTACTGAAGCTTTCTTT. The encoded protein is CASSLQGAGTEAFF.